This T cell receptor (beta chain) was sequenced for a study of naive and memory T cell subsets. Study results and caveats: From naive to CM, EM and EMRA, diversity decreased and Gini increased. Between naive and memory subsets, TCR abundance power law exponents differed.

Two oligonucleotides, mixed equimolar, formed the beta constant-region primer covering TRBC1 and TRBC2. The ligated cDNA underwent four PCR rounds using SP2 and nested alpha and beta constant-region primers. Each CDR3 protein gets one entry after TCRdb re-called the UMI-ligation and nested PCR reads with MiXCR. Among some 31,000 distinct CDR3 sequences listed, approximately 18% were seen once. This clonotype was detected only a few times. The antigen is not known. Cells stained for CD3, CD4, CD8, CD45RA and CD27 were sorted into four subsets. Germline CDR1 reads LGHNT; CDR2 reads FRNRAP. The CDR3 length is 15 residues. Germline trimming cut 5 bases from V and 8 bases from J; bases unmatched to any gene: 5.

This TCR was recovered from a human donor in good health. The V gene is TRBV12-5, the J gene TRBJ2-1; 14 bases are a match to TRBD2. The sequencing sample was made of effector memory CD4+ T cells from blood. As for subset: effector memory, CD45RA- CD27-. DNA of the CDR3: TGTGCTAGTGGTAAGACTAGCGGGAGGGCCTATGAGCAGTTCTTC. Protein sequence: CASGKTSGRAYEQFF.